Below, one TCR beta chain is given with its context. Its antigen remains unidentified. The sample is drawn from a study of cytomegalovirus exposure and HLA in healthy donors. The PCR used 60 Vbeta and 13 Jbeta primers. Libraries were prepared by immunoSEQ multiplex PCR; TCRdb keeps only in-frame clonotypes and omits some of them. This table holds approximately 190,000 clones, about 86% found once. This CDR3 comprises 13 residues. V shed 3 bases and J shed 6 bases, with 11 bases lying between them. Germline CDR1 reads SGHAT; CDR2 reads FQNNGV. Regarding donors, all were healthy bone marrow donors. Study observations and caveats: A later analysis showed TCR association rates differing by HLA locus, peaking at DRB1 and lowest at HLA-C. Reported results showed that the classifier diagnosed cytomegalovirus status with high specificity and sensitivity.

The sequence came from a man in his forties in good health and CMV-seropositive. This rearrangement joins TRBV11-2 to TRBJ1-2; TRBD1 is a possible D gene (6 bases). Source material: PBMCs. The CDR3 loop is CASSLDRVNGYTF. The CDR3 DNA sequence: TGTGCCAGCAGCTTGGACAGAGTCAATGGCTACACCTTC.